This T cell receptor beta chain derives from a study of vaccination effects on CD4 cells after COVID-19. Looked up from germline, CDR1 is GTSNPN and CDR2 is SVGIG (reference sequence). The V end lost 4 bases, the J end lost 3 bases, and 13 bases lay between the germline ends. The CDR3 is 13 residues long. As for this clone: Its antigen is unknown.

Libraries were prepared by immunoSEQ multiplex PCR; TCRdb keeps only in-frame clonotypes and omits some of them. The table has about 53,000 clones, more than 60% seen once; the top ten hold approximately 2.8%. Culture lasted about ten days before CD4+ T cell isolation. Vaccinated participants had no history of SARS-CoV-2 infection and tested negative for nucleocapsid antibodies. This TCR was sampled from a human donor who received a COVID-19 vaccine. The rearrangement joins TRBV30 to TRBJ2-7; no reliable D call. This specimen was CD4+ T cells from PBMCs cultured without peptide, taken before COVID-19 vaccination. The CDR3 here is CAWTRSLGYEQYV. CDR3 sequence (DNA): TGTGCCTGGACTAGGAGCCTGGGCTACGAGCAGTACGTC.